This paragraph reports one T cell receptor beta chain. Its matching antigen is unknown. The sample belongs to a study of vaccination and CD4 T cells after COVID-19. Study summary: Two mRNA vaccine doses were given, either BNT162b2 or mRNA-1273.

Described treatment: approximately nine-day PBMC culture with coronavirus spike peptide pools or control peptides (ViraFEST assay). Cultured CD4+ T-cell DNA underwent Oncomine TCR Beta short-read sequencing. MiXCR, run by TCRdb on the PCR reads, gives a single entry per CDR3 protein. The table has approximately 24,000 distinct CDR3 sequences, roughly 40% seen once. Losses at the gene ends were 3 bases for V and 12 bases for J; bases not matched to a gene: 12. Germline-derived CDR1 and CDR2 are LNHNV and YYDKDF (reference sequence). The length of the CDR3 is 15 residues. Sequencing used CD4+ T cells from blood, cultured in vitro. The rearrangement joins TRBV15 to TRBJ2-1; TRBD1 agrees at 9 bases. The clonotype was recovered from a human donor who had recovered from COVID-19. The CDR3 DNA reads TGTGCCACCAGCAGGCGACAGGGGGGGGCTCTCGGGCAGTTCTTC. Translating it yields CATSRRQGGALGQFF. The full variable domain, in which reference TRBV15 and TRBJ2-1 provide the parts outside the CDR3, is DAMVIQNPRYQVTQFGKPVTLSCSQTLNHNVMYWYQQKSSQAPKLLFHYYDKDFNNEADTPDNFQSRRPNTSFCFLDIRSPGLGDTAMYLCATSRRQGGALGQFFGPGTRLTVL.